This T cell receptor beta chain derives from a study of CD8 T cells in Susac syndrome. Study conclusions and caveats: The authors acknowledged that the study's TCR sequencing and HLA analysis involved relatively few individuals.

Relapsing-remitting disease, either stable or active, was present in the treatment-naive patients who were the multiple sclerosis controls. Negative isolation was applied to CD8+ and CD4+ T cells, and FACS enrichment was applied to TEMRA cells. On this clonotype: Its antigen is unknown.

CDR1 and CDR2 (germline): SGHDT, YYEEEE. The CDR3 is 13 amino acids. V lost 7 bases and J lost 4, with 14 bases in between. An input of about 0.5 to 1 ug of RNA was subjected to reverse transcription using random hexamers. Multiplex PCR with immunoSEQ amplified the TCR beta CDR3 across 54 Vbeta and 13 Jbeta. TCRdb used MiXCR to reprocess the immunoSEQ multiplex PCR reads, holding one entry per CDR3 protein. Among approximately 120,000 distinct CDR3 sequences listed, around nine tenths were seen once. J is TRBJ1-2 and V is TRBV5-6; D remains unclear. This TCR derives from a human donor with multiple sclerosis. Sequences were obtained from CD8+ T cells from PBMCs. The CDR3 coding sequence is TGTGCCAGCCGGGTCGAGGCCCTCTATGGCTACACCTTC. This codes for CASRVEALYGYTF.